Included here is one T cell receptor (beta chain) sequence, with context. Its target is unknown. Oncomine TCR Beta short-read sequencing was applied to DNA from cultured CD4+ T cells. Via MiXCR, TCRdb re-called the PCR reads, giving one row per CDR3 protein. The sample lists approximately 19,000 distinct CDR3 sequences, around 80% occurring once. This entry is derived from a study of vaccination and CD4 T cells after COVID-19. Looking at the study overall: Overlapping SARS-CoV-2, HCoV-NL63, HCoV-OC43 and HCoV-229E spike peptides were used to stimulate cells. Findings of the study overall: Within the convalescent patients, spike mono-reactivity was found in 304 of 307 vaccine-specific clones.

CDR1 is SNHLY, CDR2 FYNNEI, per germline. Trimming removed 3 bases from V and 2 bases from J; junction bases left unmatched: 11. There are 19 residues in the CDR3. Sample treatment: approximately 11-day PBMC culture with coronavirus spike peptide pools or control peptides (ViraFEST assay). The TCR originated in a human donor who received a COVID-19 vaccine. The gene calls are TRBV2 and TRBJ1-5; 12 bases fit TRBD1. This sample comprised CD4+ T cells from blood, cultured in vitro, obtained after SARS-CoV-2 vaccination. The CDR3 region is CASSDYSGQGAWGNQPQHF. In nucleotides, the CDR3 is TGTGCCAGCAGTGATTATTCGGGACAGGGGGCCTGGGGCAATCAGCCCCAGCATTTT.